The source of this TCR beta chain is a study of cytomegalovirus exposure and HLA in healthy donors. This clone has more than one count but fewer than ten. PCR employed 60 Vbeta and 13 Jbeta primers. Here immunoSEQ multiplex PCR was the method, and the copy in TCRdb shows in-frame clones only, minus some. The sample lists roughly 110,000 clones, over 60% seen once, with 2.5% to 3.5% in the top ten. This CDR3 has 13 residues. Germline CDR1 and CDR2: MNHEY and SVGAGI. Trimming removed 6 bases at V and 7 bases at J, with 10 bases between. The TCR comes from a woman between 18 and 30 years old in good health and CMV-seropositive. Sequenced: PBMCs. The rearrangement joins TRBV6-5 to TRBJ1-6, with D perhaps matching TRBD1 (6 bases). CDR3 in amino acids: CASSHRENSPLHF. In DNA form, the CDR3 reads TGTGCCAGCAGCCACAGGGAAAATTCACCCCTCCACTTT.